The T cell receptor (beta chain) under discussion was sequenced for a study of identical twins. This CDR3 contains 17 residues. Trimming took 2 bases from V and 4 from J; bases not matched to a gene: 12. This clonotype was picked up many times. Using its own MiXCR run on the 5' RACE reads, TCRdb lists one record per CDR3 protein. The data contain 500,000 to 650,000 distinct CDR3 sequences, about 7.6% of them seen just once; the ten biggest clones take up approximately 1.5%. This same sample was also taken into another study, of yellow fever vaccine responses in identical twins.

The genes are TRBV12-3 or TRBV12-4 and TRBJ2-5; 8 bases fit TRBD1. This clonotype was sampled from a woman in her late teens or twenties in good health. The sequenced sample consisted of PBMCs. DNA for the CDR3: TGTGCCAGCAGTTTATCCACGACAGGGGTGAAGGGAGAGACCCAGTACTTC. It specifies CASSLSTTGVKGETQYF.